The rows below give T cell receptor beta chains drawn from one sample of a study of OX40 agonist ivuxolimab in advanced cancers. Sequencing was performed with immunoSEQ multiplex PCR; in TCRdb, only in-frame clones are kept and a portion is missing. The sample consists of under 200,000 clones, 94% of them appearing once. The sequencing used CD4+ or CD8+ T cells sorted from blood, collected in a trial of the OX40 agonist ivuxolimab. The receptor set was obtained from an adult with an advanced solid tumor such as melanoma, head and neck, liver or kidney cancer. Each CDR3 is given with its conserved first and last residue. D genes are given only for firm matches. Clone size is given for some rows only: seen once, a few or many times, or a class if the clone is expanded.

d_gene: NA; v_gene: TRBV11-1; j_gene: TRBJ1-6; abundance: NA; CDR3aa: CASSFPTDRRDSPLHF; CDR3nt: TGTGCCAGCAGCTTCCCGACAGACAGACGGGATTCACCCCTCCACTTT
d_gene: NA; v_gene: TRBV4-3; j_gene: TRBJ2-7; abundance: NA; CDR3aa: CASSQDPDDREQYF; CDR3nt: TGCGCCAGCAGCCAAGATCCTGACGATCGAGAGCAGTACTTC
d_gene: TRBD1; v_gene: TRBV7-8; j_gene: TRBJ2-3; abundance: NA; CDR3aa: CASSTTGDTQYF; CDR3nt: TGTGCCAGCAGCACGACAGGGGATACGCAGTATTTT
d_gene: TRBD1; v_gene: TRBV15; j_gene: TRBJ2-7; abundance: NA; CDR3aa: CATSRGGTGGTHEQYF; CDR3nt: TGTGCCACCAGCAGAGGGGGGACAGGAGGGACCCACGAGCAGTACTTC
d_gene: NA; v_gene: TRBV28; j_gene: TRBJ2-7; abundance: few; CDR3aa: CASSLVGYEQYF; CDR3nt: TGTGCCAGCAGTTTGGTGGGCTACGAGCAGTACTTC
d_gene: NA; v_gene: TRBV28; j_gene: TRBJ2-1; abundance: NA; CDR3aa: CASSLSEQFF; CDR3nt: TGTGCCAGCAGTTTGAGTGAGCAGTTCTTC
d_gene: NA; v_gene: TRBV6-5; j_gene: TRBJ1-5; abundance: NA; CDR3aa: CASSADRNYQPQHF; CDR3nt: TGTGCCAGCAGTGCGGACAGAAACTATCAGCCCCAGCATTTT
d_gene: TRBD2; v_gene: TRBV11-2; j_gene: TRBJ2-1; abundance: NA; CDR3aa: CASSYIAGPSGNEQFF; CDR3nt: TGTGCCAGCAGCTATATAGCGGGGCCTTCTGGCAATGAGCAGTTCTTC
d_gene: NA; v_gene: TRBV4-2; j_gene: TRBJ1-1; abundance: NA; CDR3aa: CAVGRENTEAFF; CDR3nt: TGTGCCGTCGGGAGAGAGAACACTGAAGCTTTCTTT
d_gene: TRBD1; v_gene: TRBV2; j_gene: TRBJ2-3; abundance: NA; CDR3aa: CASSDRGTSTDTQYF; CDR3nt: TGTGCCAGCAGCGACAGGGGGACTAGCACAGATACGCAGTATTTT
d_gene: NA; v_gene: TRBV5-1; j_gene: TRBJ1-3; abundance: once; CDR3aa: CASSLAASSGNTIYF; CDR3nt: TGCGCCAGCAGCTTGGCCGCGAGCTCTGGAAACACCATATATTTT
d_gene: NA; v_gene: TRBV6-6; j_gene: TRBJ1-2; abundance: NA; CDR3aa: CASSYSRGRVGYGYTF; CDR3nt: TGTGCCAGCAGTTACTCCCGGGGGAGAGTCGGCTATGGCTACACCTTC
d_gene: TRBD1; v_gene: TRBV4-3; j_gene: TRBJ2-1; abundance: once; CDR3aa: CASSQEPPDRVREQFF; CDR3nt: TGCGCCAGCAGCCAAGAACCCCCGGACAGGGTGCGGGAGCAGTTCTTC
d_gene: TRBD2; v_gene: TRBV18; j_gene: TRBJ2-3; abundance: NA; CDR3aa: CASSPGTSGKSTDTQYF; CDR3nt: TGTGCCAGCTCACCCGGGACTAGCGGGAAAAGCACAGATACGCAGTATTTT